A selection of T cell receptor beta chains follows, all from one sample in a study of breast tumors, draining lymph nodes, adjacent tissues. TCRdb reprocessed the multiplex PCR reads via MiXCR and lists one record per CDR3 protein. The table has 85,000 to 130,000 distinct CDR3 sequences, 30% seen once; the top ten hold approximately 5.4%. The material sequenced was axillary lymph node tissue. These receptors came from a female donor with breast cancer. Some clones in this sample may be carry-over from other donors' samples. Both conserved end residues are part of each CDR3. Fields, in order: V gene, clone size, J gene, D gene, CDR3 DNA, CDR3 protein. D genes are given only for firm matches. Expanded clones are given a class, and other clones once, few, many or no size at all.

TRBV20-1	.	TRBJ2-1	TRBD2	TGCAGTGCTAGAGGTAGCGGGAACTGCAATGGGCAGTTCTTC	CSARGSGNCNGQFF
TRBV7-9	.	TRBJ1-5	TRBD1	TGTGCCAGCAGCGAGCGGGACAGGGGAGGTGGGCAGCCCCAGCATTTT	CASSERDRGGGQPQHF
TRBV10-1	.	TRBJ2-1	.	TGCGCCAGCAGTGAGTCGACGGCAGGGAGCTCCTACAATGAGCAGTTCTTC	CASSESTAGSSYNEQFF
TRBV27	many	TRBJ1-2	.	TGTGCCAGCAGTTTATTCGGCCAGGCTTTTTTGCAAGTATTC	CASSLFGQAFLQVF
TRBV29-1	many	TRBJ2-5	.	TGCAGCGGAGTCCCGGCGGGGGCTCAAGAGACCCAGTACTTC	CSGVPAGAQETQYF
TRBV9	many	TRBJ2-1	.	TGTGCCAGCGGCGATAGCAATTCTTACTACAATGAGCAGTTCTTC	CASGDSNSYYNEQFF
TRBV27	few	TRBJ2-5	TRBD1	TGTGCCAGCAGTCCATGGACAGGCCCGGAGACCCAGTACTTC	CASSPWTGPETQYF
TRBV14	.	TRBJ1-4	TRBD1	TGTGCCAGCAGACCTGACAGGGCTGCTAATGTAAAACTGTTTTTT	CASRPDRAANVKLFF
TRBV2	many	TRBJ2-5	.	TGTGCCAGCAGTGAAGGGGACTACCAAGAGACCCAGTACTTC	CASSEGDYQETQYF
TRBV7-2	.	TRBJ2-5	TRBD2	TGTGCCAGCAGCTGGGGGACTAGCAGAGAGACCCAGTACTTC	CASSWGTSRETQYF
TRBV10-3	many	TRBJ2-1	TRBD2	TGTGCCATCAGCCGAACCCTTGGCGGGAGGAATGAGCAGTTCTTC	CAISRTLGGRNEQFF
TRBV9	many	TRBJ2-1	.	TGTGCCAGCAGCGTAGGGACTATTGCTTACAATGAGCAGTTCTTC	CASSVGTIAYNEQFF
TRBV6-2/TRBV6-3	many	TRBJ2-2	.	TGTGCCAGCAGTACCGGGACTCTATACACCGGGGAGCTGTTTTTT	CASSTGTLYTGELFF
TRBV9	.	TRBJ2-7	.	TGTGCCAGCAGCCAGGGGGGCAGGGGAAACGAGCAGTACTTC	CASSQGGRGNEQYF